A selection of T cell receptor beta chains follows, all from one sample in a study of neurological immune-mediated disorders. TCRdb independently ran MiXCR on the 5' RACE reads; one entry per CDR3 protein. Of around 25,000 distinct CDR3 sequences in the sample, about 12% are singletons; the top ten hold about an eighth. The material sequenced was PBMCs. Receptor source: a woman aged 60-75 years with HTLV-1-associated myelopathy (HAM/TSP). CDR3s leave out the opening cysteine and the closing phenylalanine or tryptophan. The D gene is left open where the match is weak. The size field is filled for only some rows; it gives once, few, many or a size class.

>TRBJ1-1|.|TRBV12-3/TRBV12-4|many
ASTSGEGRASTEAF
>TRBJ2-3|.|TRBV20-1|many
SAPRGGPTDTQY
>TRBJ2-7|.|TRBV20-1|many
SARLRGYEQY
>TRBJ1-1|TRBD1|TRBV20-1|medium-sized
SARKQGAAEAF
>TRBJ2-2|.|TRBV9|many
ASSVARGYTGELF
>TRBJ1-6|.|TRBV12-3/TRBV12-4|many
ASSLSGSYNSPLH
>TRBJ2-7|.|TRBV9|.
ASSVNPTRGGSYEQY
>TRBJ2-3|.|TRBV24-1|many
ATRSWADTQY
>TRBJ1-4|.|TRBV5-1|many
ASSLGVRPNEKLF
>TRBJ1-1|.|TRBV7-9|.
ASRPNREPEAF
>TRBJ1-6|.|TRBV5-1|medium-sized
ASSLSSSYNSPLH
>TRBJ1-2|TRBD1|TRBV20-1|many
SASTVKTGGYGYT
>TRBJ1-1|.|TRBV20-1|many
SALPGTDTEAF
>TRBJ2-5|.|TRBV7-8|many
ASSFRSGLPIVTQY
>TRBJ2-2|TRBD2|TRBV7-2|many
ASSLRAGGSNTGELF
>TRBJ2-3|.|TRBV5-1|many
ASSLGQVFTDTQY
>TRBJ2-1|.|TRBV18|few
ASSLKFLPAYNEQF
>TRBJ1-2|.|TRBV5-5|many
ASSPTDSYGYT
>TRBJ1-4|.|TRBV5-4|few
ATAGANEKLF
>TRBJ2-2|.|TRBV5-1|many
ASSLQVDTGELF
>TRBJ2-2|.|TRBV6-6|many
ASSPRNTGELF
>TRBJ2-7|.|TRBV27|many
ASSWSGQTKQY
>TRBJ2-1|TRBD2|TRBV12-3/TRBV12-4|.
ASSDPTSGRVNEQF
>TRBJ2-5|TRBD1|TRBV12-3/TRBV12-4|many
ASRPGTGNQETQY
>TRBJ1-2|.|TRBV7-2|large
ASSRGFGGYT
>TRBJ1-1|.|TRBV11-2|many
ASSLGGHRWTEAF
>TRBJ1-2|.|TRBV20-1|many
SASDGGYGYT